A single sample is the source of the 18 T cell receptor beta chains below, sequenced in a study of radiation and T cells in renal cell carcinoma. Treatment described: treatment-naive control, cytoreductive nephrectomy. Here immunoSEQ multiplex PCR was the method, and the copy in TCRdb shows in-frame clones only, minus some. This sample yields 7,500 to 10,000 clones, of which roughly 63% are seen a single time; roughly 15% belongs to the top ten. This material consisted of tumor tissue, taken from a patient whose treatment was nephrectomy without radiotherapy. These receptors were collected from a man aged 60 to 75 with renal cell carcinoma.

This rearrangement joins TRBV5-6 to TRBJ2-5; TRBD1 is a possible D gene (6 bases). Trimming pared 0 bases from V and 4 bases from J, leaving 7 bases between. CDR3 length equals 13 residues. Per the germline V gene, CDR1 is SGHDT and CDR2 is YYEEEE. DNA for the CDR3: TGTGCCAGCAGCTTGGAACAGGGAGAGACCCAGTACTTC. Its translation is CASSLEQGETQYF.

This chain uses TRBV11-3 with TRBJ2-2; TRBD2 matches 11 bases. This CDR3 spans 15 amino acids. Germline CDR1 is SGHNT and CDR2 is YENEEA. V was pared by 5 bases and J by 6 bases, with 5 bases of the junction left unmatched. In nucleotides, the CDR3 is TGTGCCAGCAGCCAGACTAGCGGGGTTGCCGGGGAGCTGTTTTTT. Translated: CASSQTSGVAGELFF.

The chain joins TRBV4-2 to TRBJ1-5, with unresolved D. In germline, CDR1 is LGHNA, CDR2 YNFKEQ. The CDR3 extends over 13 amino acids. V was pared by 4 bases and J by 5 bases, with 9 bases between. The DNA of the CDR3 is TGTGCCAGCAGCCCCCGCCCCGATCAGCCCCAGCATTTT. This sequence encodes CASSPRPDQPQHF.

The CDR3 sequence is CASSFVRGRDNDEQFF. DNA of the CDR3: TGCGCCAGCAGCTTCGTCCGGGGGCGGGATAACGATGAGCAGTTCTTC. The chain joins TRBV5-1 to TRBJ2-1, with D perhaps TRBD1 or TRBD2 (6 bases each). V shed 2 bases and J shed 8 bases, with 20 bases lying between them. The germline gives CDR1 SGHRS, CDR2 YFSETQ. CDR3 length equals 16 residues.

This clone turned up a few times. The V and J genes are TRBV7-2 and TRBJ1-2; TRBD1 matches 9 bases. The CDR3 runs to 15 residues. V was clipped by 0 bases and J by 8 bases; unmatched bases: 7. Germline V gives CDR1 SGHTA, CDR2 FQGNSA. For the CDR3, the DNA is TGTGCCAGCAGCTTAGCGGGGGACAGGGTAGTAGGCTACACCTTC. Its translation: CASSLAGDRVVGYTF. Full variable domain (rest looked up from reference TRBV7-2 and TRBJ1-2): GAGVSQSPSNKVTEKGKDVELRCDPISGHTALYWYRQSLGQGLEFLIYFQGNSAPDKSGLPSDRFSAERTGGSVSTLTIQRTQQEDSAVYLCASSLAGDRVVGYTFGSGTRLTVV.

The chain joins TRBV6-1 to TRBJ2-2; no definite D call. CDR1 is MNHNS, CDR2 SASEGT, per germline. This CDR3 has 14 residues. Trimming shortened V by 6 bases and J by 0 bases, and 8 bases separated the two germline ends. This CDR3 is CASRVGANTGELFF. The CDR3 nucleotides read TGTGCCAGCAGAGTTGGGGCGAACACCGGGGAGCTGTTTTTT.

This chain links TRBV7-2 with TRBJ2-2, with TRBD1 as a possible D gene (5 bases). Trimming pared 5 bases from V and 4 bases from J, leaving 17 bases between. This CDR3 contains 16 residues. Germline assignment: CDR1 SGHTA and CDR2 FQGNSA. CDR3 sequence: CASSPGVGPVTGELFF. Written as DNA, the CDR3 is TGTGCCAGCAGCCCAGGTGTGGGGCCGGTCACCGGGGAGCTGTTTTTT.

The gene calls are TRBV28 and TRBJ2-4; no firm D call. Deletions cut 6 bases from V and 2 bases from J, with 8 bases between. The V gene's germline CDR1 is MDHEN and CDR2 SYDVKM. This CDR3 has 13 residues. The CDR3 sequence is CASSGQPKNIQYF. The CDR3 DNA sequence: TGTGCCAGCAGCGGGCAACCCAAAAACATTCAGTACTTC.

With respect to this clone: At the DNA level, this CDR3 is encoded by other sequences in the same sample as well. V gene TRBV25-1 combines with J gene TRBJ2-5; 8 nucleotides align to TRBD2. J was trimmed by 0 bases and V by 4 bases; bases with no gene match: 7. The CDR3 is 16 residues long. In germline, CDR1 is MGHDK, CDR2 SYGVNS. CDR3 sequence: CASSGLARYDQETQYF. The DNA for the CDR3 is TGTGCCAGCAGTGGACTAGCGAGATACGACCAAGAGACCCAGTACTTC.

The chain joins TRBV6-6 to TRBJ2-7; D may correspond to TRBD1 or TRBD2 (5 bases each). V was pared by 7 bases and J by 7 bases, with 23 bases between. The CDR3 loop spans 15 amino acids. Per the germline V gene, CDR1 is MNHNY and CDR2 is SVGAGI (reference sequence). The CDR3 sequence is CASTPLGTPREEQYF. DNA for the CDR3: TGTGCCAGCACTCCCCTGGGGACGCCTAGGGAGGAGCAGTACTTC.

CDR3 in amino acids: CASNPGTSGSYEQFF. CDR3 sequence (DNA): TGTGCCAGCAATCCTGGGACTAGCGGGAGCTATGAGCAGTTCTTC. The chain links TRBV6-1 to TRBJ2-1; 14 bases line up with TRBD2. The germline gives CDR1 MNHNS, CDR2 SASEGT. The CDR3 loop spans 15 amino acids. Trimming took 7 bases from V and 8 from J; bases not matched to a gene: 7.

The rearrangement links TRBV7-2 to TRBJ2-1, with 9 nucleotides matching TRBD2. Germline values: CDR1 SGHTA, CDR2 FQGNSA. V shed 8 bases and J 3 bases; nucleotides not matched to a gene: 11. The CDR3 extends over 16 amino acids. The CDR3 DNA reads as TGTGCCAGCCGAATTTCCGGGACTAGCTACTACAATGAGCAGTTCTTC. It yields the protein CASRISGTSYYNEQFF.

The chain uses TRBV7-9 and TRBJ2-3; D is ambiguous. CDR1 is SEHNR, CDR2 FQNEAQ, per germline (reference sequence). V was clipped by 4 bases and J by 0 bases, with 11 bases between them. This CDR3 has 15 amino acids. This chain's CDR3 is CASSSGRASTDTQYF. The CDR3 region has the DNA TGTGCCAGCAGCTCCGGCCGAGCGAGCACAGATACGCAGTATTTT.

The chain links TRBV13 to TRBJ2-1; 9 bases agree with TRBD2. The CDR3 is made up of 17 amino acids. In germline, CDR1 is PRHDT, CDR2 FYEKMQ (reference sequence). The V gene end was trimmed by 3 bases and the J gene end by 8 bases; junction bases not matched to a gene: 14. The chain's CDR3 is CASSLRGLARFGDEQFF. The CDR3 region has the DNA TGTGCCAGCAGCTTGCGGGGACTAGCCCGTTTCGGGGATGAGCAGTTCTTC.

The chain combines TRBV18 with TRBJ1-4; D unclear. CDR1 is KGHSH and CDR2 is LQKENI in the germline V gene. V lost 3 bases, J lost 4 bases, and 9 bases lay in between. The CDR3 loop spans 14 amino acids. The CDR3 DNA reads as TGTGCCAGCTCACCTTCGGACGGTAATGAAAAACTGTTTTTT. This sequence encodes CASSPSDGNEKLFF.

This clone was counted once. This chain joins TRBV5-1 and TRBJ2-3; 15 nucleotides line up with TRBD2. The trim removed 5 bases at V and 2 bases at J, leaving 9 bases unmatched. The length of the CDR3 is 18 residues. Germline assignment: CDR1 SGHRS and CDR2 YFSETQ. CDR3 residues: CASSSPGLAGGLTDTQYF. The CDR3, as DNA: TGCGCCAGCAGTTCGCCGGGACTAGCGGGGGGCCTCACAGATACGCAGTATTTT. Complete variable domain (other parts from reference TRBV5-1 and TRBJ2-3): KAGVTQTPRYLIKTRGQQVTLSCSPISGHRSVSWYQQTPGQGLQFLFEYFSETQRNKGNFPGRFSGRQFSNSRSEMNVSTLELGDSALYLCASSSPGLAGGLTDTQYFGPGTRLTVL.

The V gene is TRBV5-1, the J gene TRBJ1-1; 7 bases are shared with TRBD1. V shed 2 bases and J 1 base; nucleotides not matched to a gene: 11. Germline lookup yields CDR1 SGHRS and CDR2 YFSETQ. The CDR3 spans 17 residues. The CDR3: CASSFDPLGQENTEAFF. In DNA form, the CDR3 reads TGCGCCAGCAGCTTTGATCCCCTTGGACAGGAGAACACTGAAGCTTTCTTT.

This clone was detected a few times. In DNA form, the CDR3 reads TGTGCCAGCAGTTTAGTCGCAGGGGGGAACACTGAAGCTTTCTTT. As protein: CASSLVAGGNTEAFF. The chain links TRBV27 to TRBJ1-1, with 7 bases that match TRBD1. V shed 2 bases and J 1 base; nucleotides not matched to a gene: 4. Germline CDR1 is MNHEY and CDR2 is SMNVEV (reference sequence). The length of the CDR3 is 15 residues.